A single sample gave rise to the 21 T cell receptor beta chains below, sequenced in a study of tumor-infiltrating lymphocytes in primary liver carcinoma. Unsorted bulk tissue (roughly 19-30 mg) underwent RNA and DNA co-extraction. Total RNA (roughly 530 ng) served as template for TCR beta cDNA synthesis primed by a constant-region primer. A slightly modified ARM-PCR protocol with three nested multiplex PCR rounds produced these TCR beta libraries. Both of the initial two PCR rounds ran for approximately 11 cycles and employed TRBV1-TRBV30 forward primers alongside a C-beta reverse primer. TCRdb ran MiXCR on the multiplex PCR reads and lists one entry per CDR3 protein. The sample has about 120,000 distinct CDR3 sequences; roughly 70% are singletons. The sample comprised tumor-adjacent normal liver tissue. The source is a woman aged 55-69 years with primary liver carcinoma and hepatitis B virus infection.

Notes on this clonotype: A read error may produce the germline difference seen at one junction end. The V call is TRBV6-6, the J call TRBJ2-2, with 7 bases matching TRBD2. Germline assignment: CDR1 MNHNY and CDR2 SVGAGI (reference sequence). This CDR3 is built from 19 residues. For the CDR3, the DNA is TGTGCCAGCAGCTACTCGAAAAGTAGCGGGCGAGCGAACACCGGGGAGCTGTTTTTT. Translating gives CASSYSKSSGRANTGELFF.

The CDR3 bases are TGTGCCAGCAGTCAAGACACCGTCTACGAGCAGTACTTC. Protein product: CASSQDTVYEQYF. This chain joins TRBV6-5 and TRBJ2-7; D is unresolved. This CDR3 spans 13 amino acids. Germline V gene data show CDR1 as MNHEY and CDR2 as SVGAGI. With 5 bases removed from V and 3 bases from J, the gap between germline ends came to 11 bases.

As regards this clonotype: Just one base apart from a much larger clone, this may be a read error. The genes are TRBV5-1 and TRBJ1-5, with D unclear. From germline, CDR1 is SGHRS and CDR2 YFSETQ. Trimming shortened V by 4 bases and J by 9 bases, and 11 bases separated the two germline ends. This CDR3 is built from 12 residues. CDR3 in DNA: TGCGCCAGCAGCATGGTGGGAGGGCCCCAGCATTTT. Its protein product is CASSMVGGPQHF.

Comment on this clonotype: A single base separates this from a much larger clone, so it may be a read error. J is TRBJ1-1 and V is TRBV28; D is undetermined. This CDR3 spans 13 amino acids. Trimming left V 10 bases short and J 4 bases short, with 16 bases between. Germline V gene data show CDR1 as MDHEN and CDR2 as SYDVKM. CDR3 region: CAISLVDFTEAFF. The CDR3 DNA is TGTGCCATCAGCCTGGTGGATTTCACTGAAGCTTTCTTT. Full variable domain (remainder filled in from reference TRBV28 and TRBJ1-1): DVKVTQSSRYLVKRTGEKVFLECVQDMDHENMFWYRQDPGLGLRLIYFSYDVKMKEKGDIPEGYSVSREKKERFSLILESASTNQTSMYLCAISLVDFTEAFFGQGTRLTVV.

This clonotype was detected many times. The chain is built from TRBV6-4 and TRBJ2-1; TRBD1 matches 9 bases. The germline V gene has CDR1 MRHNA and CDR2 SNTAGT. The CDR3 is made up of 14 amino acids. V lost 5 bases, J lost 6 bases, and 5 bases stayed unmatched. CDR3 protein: CASSRTGESNEQFF. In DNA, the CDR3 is TGTGCCAGCAGTCGGACAGGGGAAAGCAATGAGCAGTTCTTC.

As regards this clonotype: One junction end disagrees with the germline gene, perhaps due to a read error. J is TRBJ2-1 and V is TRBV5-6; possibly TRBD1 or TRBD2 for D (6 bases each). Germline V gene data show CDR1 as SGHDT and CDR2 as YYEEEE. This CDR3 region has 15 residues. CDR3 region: CASSMRRDGDNERFF. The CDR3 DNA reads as TGTGCCAGCAGCATGAGGCGGGATGGGGACAATGAGCGGTTCTTC.

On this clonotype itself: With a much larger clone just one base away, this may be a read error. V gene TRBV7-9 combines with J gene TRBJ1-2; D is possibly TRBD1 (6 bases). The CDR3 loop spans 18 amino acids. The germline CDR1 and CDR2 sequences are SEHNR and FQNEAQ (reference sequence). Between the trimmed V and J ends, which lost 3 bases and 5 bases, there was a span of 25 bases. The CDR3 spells CASSFYRDVSRVPYGYTF. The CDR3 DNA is TGTGCCAGCAGCTTTTACAGGGATGTATCGAGAGTACCGTATGGCTACACCTTC.

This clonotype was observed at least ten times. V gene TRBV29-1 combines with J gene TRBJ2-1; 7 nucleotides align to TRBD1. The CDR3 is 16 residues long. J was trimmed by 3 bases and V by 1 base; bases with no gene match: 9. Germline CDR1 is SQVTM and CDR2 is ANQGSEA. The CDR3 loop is CSVEGVLQGRYNEQFF. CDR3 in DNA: TGCAGCGTTGAAGGGGTGTTACAGGGGCGCTACAATGAGCAGTTCTTC.

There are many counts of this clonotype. CDR3 loop: CAGGAGDNTGELFF. CDR3 sequence (DNA): TGTGCCGGCGGGGCAGGGGATAACACCGGGGAGCTGTTTTTT. J is TRBJ2-2 and V is TRBV6-6; TRBD1 or TRBD2 may be the D gene (6 bases each). Trimming left V 11 bases short and J 2 bases short, with 15 bases between. The CDR3 covers 14 residues. The V gene's germline CDR1 is MNHNY and CDR2 SVGAGI (reference sequence).

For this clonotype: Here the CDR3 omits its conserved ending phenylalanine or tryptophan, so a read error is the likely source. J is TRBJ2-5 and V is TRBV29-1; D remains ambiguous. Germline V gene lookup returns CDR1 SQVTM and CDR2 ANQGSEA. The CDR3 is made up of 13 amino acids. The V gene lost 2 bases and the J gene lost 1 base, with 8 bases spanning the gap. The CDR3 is CSVEIVSQETQYL. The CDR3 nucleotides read TGCAGCGTTGAAATCGTGTCCCAAGAGACCCAGTACTTA.

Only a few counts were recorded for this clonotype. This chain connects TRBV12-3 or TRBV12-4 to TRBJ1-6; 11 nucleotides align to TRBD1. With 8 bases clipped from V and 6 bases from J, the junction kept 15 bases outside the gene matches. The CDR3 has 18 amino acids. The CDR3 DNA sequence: TGTGCCAGCGGCTCACCCGCGGGACAGGGGGTTTTTAATTCACCCCTCCACTTT. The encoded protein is CASGSPAGQGVFNSPLHF.

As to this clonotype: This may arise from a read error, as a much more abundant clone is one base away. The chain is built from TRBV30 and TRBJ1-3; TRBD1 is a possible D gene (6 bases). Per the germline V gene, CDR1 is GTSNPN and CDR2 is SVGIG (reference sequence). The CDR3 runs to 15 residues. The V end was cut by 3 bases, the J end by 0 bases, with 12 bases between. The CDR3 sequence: CAWRQGLNSGNTIYF. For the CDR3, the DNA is TGTGCCTGGAGACAGGGATTAAACTCTGGAAACACCATATATTTT.

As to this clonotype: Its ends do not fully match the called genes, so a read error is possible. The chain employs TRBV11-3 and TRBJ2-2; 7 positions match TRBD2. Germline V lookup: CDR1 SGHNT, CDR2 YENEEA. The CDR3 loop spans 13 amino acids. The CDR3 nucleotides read TGCGCCACCTCGGCGGGAGACACCGGGGGACTGTTTTTT. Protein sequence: CATSAGDTGGLFF.

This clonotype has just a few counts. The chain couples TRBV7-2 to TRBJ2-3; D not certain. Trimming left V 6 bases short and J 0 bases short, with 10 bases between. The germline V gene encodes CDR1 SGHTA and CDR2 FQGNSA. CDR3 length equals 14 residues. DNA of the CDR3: TGTGCCAGCAGAGTGCAGCGAAGCACAGATACGCAGTATTTT. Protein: CASRVQRSTDTQYF.

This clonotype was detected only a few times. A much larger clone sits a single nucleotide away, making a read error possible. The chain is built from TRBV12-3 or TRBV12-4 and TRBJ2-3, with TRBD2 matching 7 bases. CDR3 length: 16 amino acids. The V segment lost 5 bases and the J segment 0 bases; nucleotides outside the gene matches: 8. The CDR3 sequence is CASSAGTNDSTDTQYF. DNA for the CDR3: TGTGCCAGCAGTGCCGGGACTAACGATAGCACAGATACGCAGTATTTT.

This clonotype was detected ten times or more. CDR3 nucleotide sequence: TGTGCCAGCAGTTTTGACAGAGGCTCTGGAAACACCATATATTTT. Translating gives CASSFDRGSGNTIYF. The chain links TRBV12-3 or TRBV12-4 to TRBJ1-3, with D possibly being TRBD1 (5 bases). The CDR3 contains 15 residues. Trimming removed 3 bases at V and 0 bases at J, with 9 bases between.

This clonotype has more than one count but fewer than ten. CDR3 DNA: TGTGCCACCAGCACCCGGACAGGGACTTATGGCTACACCTTC. It is translated as CATSTRTGTYGYTF. V usage is TRBV15 and J usage is TRBJ1-2, with 8 nucleotides matching TRBD1. Germline V gene sequence: CDR1 LNHNV, CDR2 YYDKDF (reference sequence). The CDR3 extends over 14 amino acids. V shed 4 bases and J 5 bases; nucleotides not matched to a gene: 6.

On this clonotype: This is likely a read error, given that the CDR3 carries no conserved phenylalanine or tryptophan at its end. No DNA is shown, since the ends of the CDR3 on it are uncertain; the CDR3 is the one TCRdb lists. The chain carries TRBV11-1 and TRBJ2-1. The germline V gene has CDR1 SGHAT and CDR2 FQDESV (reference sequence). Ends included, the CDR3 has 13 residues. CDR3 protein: CASSSGTDNGLFI.

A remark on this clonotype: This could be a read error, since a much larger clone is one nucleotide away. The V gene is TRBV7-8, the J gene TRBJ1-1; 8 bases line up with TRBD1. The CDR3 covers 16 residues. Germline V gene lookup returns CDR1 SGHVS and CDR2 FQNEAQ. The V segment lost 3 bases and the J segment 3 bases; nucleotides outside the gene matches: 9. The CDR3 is CASSFIFGQGDTEAFF. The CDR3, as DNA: TGTGCCAGCAGCTTCATATTTGGACAGGGAGACACTGAAGCTTTCTTT.

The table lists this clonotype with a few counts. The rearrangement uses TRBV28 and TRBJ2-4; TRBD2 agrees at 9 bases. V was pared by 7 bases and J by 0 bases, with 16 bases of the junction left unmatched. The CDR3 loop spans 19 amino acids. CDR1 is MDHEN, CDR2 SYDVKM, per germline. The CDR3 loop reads CASTLGLAGGPQAKNIQYF. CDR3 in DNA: TGTGCCAGCACCCTGGGGCTGGCGGGAGGGCCACAAGCCAAAAACATTCAGTACTTC.

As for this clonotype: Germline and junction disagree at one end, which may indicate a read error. CDR3 sequence: CASSLEAPGASNQPLHF. CDR3 sequence (DNA): TGTGCCAGCAGCTTGGAGGCCCCGGGAGCGAGCAATCAGCCCCTGCATTTT. This sequence joins TRBV5-4 and TRBJ1-5; no clear D gene. This CDR3 region has 17 residues. The germline gives CDR1 SGHNT, CDR2 YYREEE (reference sequence).